These 20 T cell receptor beta chains originate from one sample sequenced in a study of control samples from healthy donors and cancer patients. The data were produced by immunoSEQ multiplex PCR, yet TCRdb's version contains in-frame clones alone and is incomplete. This repertoire shows approximately 170,000 clones, 85% to 90% found once; its top ten account for roughly 1.3%. Sample: blood. Every receptor here comes from a woman in her forties or fifties in good health.

The chain links TRBV10-2 to TRBJ2-7; TRBD2 aligns across 8 bases. V shed 5 bases and J 0 bases; nucleotides not matched to a gene: 9. The CDR3 runs 16 residues. The germline V gene has CDR1 WSHSY and CDR2 SAAADI. The CDR3 DNA reads as TGCGCCAGCAGTTTGGTGTTAGCGGGGAGCTCCTACGAGCAGTACTTC. It is translated as CASSLVLAGSSYEQYF.

CDR3 DNA: TGTGCCAGTGCTCCCGGGGCCAATTCCCTAGAGACCCAGTACTTC. The encoded protein is CASAPGANSLETQYF. The V call is TRBV19, the J call TRBJ2-5, with D perhaps matching TRBD1 or TRBD2 (5 bases each). The V gene's germline CDR1 is LNHDA and CDR2 SQIVND (reference sequence). Trimming cost V 8 bases and J 4 bases, with 20 bases left between them. This CDR3 has 15 amino acids. The full variable domain, in which reference TRBV19 and TRBJ2-5 provide the parts outside the CDR3, is DGGITQSPKYLFRKEGQNVTLSCEQNLNHDAMYWYRQDPGQGLRLIYYSQIVNDFQKGDIAEGYSVSREKKESFPLTVTSAQKNPTAFYLCASAPGANSLETQYFGPGTRLLVL.

This chain uses TRBV4-3 with TRBJ1-1, with TRBD1 matching 10 bases. J gave up 11 bases and V 2 bases, and 11 bases lay outside the gene matches. The CDR3 is 15 residues long. Germline V gene lookup returns CDR1 LGHNA and CDR2 YSLEER. The CDR3 is CASSQSRQGAFRAFF. Here the CDR3 DNA reads TGCGCCAGCAGCCAATCCAGACAGGGGGCATTTAGGGCTTTCTTT.

The chain joins TRBV28 to TRBJ1-5; D is ambiguous. The V gene's germline CDR1 is MDHEN and CDR2 SYDVKM. Trimming shortened V by 2 bases and J by 6 bases, and 5 bases separated the two germline ends. The CDR3 runs 12 residues. The CDR3 here is CASSLRAQPQHF. The DNA for the CDR3 is TGTGCCAGCAGTTTAAGGGCTCAGCCCCAGCATTTT.

J is TRBJ2-1 and V is TRBV5-1, with D perhaps matching TRBD1 (6 bases). The CDR3 is made up of 14 amino acids. Germline V gene data show CDR1 as SGHRS and CDR2 as YFSETQ. Trimming left V 6 bases short and J 0 bases short, with 10 bases between. The CDR3 is CASNQGSSYNEQFF. The CDR3 coding sequence is TGCGCCAGCAACCAGGGGAGCTCCTACAATGAGCAGTTCTTC.

This clone was picked up a small number of times. V and J are TRBV27 and TRBJ2-7; weak D call: TRBD2 (5 bases). This CDR3 comprises 17 residues. CDR1 and CDR2 (germline): MNHEY, SMNVEV (reference sequence). V lost 0 bases, J lost 1 base, and 16 bases lay in between. The CDR3 loop is CASSLSYSSTGSYEQYF. As DNA, the CDR3 is TGTGCCAGCAGTTTATCCTATTCTTCGACGGGATCCTACGAGCAGTACTTC.

The V and J genes are TRBV27 and TRBJ2-1; possibly TRBD1 for D (6 bases). V gave up 4 bases and J gave up 1 base, with 11 bases separating them. This CDR3 comprises 15 residues. Germline V gene sequence: CDR1 MNHEY, CDR2 SMNVEV (reference sequence). CDR3 nucleotide sequence: TGTGCCAGCAGTTGGAGACAGGTTTCCTACAATGAGCAGTTCTTC. It is translated as CASSWRQVSYNEQFF.

This chain connects TRBV6-5 to TRBJ2-3; D not resolved. Trimming stripped 6 bases from V and 0 bases from J, with 4 bases between. From germline, CDR1 is MNHEY and CDR2 SVGAGI. The CDR3 extends over 12 amino acids. CDR3 coding DNA: TGTGCCAGCAGATACAGCACAGATACGCAGTATTTT. This encodes CASRYSTDTQYF.

The J gene is TRBJ1-2, the V gene TRBV5-1; D gene unclear. Trimming took 6 bases from V and 2 from J, leaving 14 bases between them. The CDR3 loop spans 14 amino acids. CDR1 is SGHRS, CDR2 YFSETQ, per germline. The CDR3 region has the DNA TGCGCCAGCACCAGAACAGTTTCCAACTATGGCTACACCTTC. Amino acid sequence: CASTRTVSNYGYTF.

As regards this clone: Different DNA sequences within this sample yield the same CDR3. The chain joins TRBV10-3 to TRBJ2-5; D unresolved. This CDR3 has 12 residues. Trimming left V 4 bases short and J 3 bases short, with 6 bases between. CDR1 ENHRY and CDR2 SYGVKD come from the germline V gene. The CDR3 region is CAISAGEETQYF. In DNA form, the CDR3 reads TGTGCCATCAGTGCCGGAGAAGAGACCCAGTACTTC.

The chain couples TRBV19 to TRBJ2-2; no definite D call. The CDR3 totals 14 residues. V was pared by 9 bases and J by 8 bases, with 19 bases between. Germline V lookup: CDR1 LNHDA, CDR2 SQIVND (reference sequence). As DNA, the CDR3 is TGTGCCAGCACCCGGGCCGATCTCGTAGGGGAGCTGTTTTTT. Its protein product is CASTRADLVGELFF.

V gene TRBV10-3 combines with J gene TRBJ2-7, with D possibly TRBD1 on 5 matching bases. V was cut by 3 bases and J by 5 bases, with 8 bases left in between. Germline loops: CDR1 ENHRY, CDR2 SYGVKD. The CDR3 extends over 12 amino acids. The CDR3 DNA reads TGTGCCATCAGTGAAGACAGAGACGAGCAGTACTTC. It yields the protein CAISEDRDEQYF.

This sequence joins TRBV7-3 and TRBJ2-5; TRBD1 agrees at 9 bases. Germline-derived CDR1 and CDR2 are SGHTA and FQGTGA. The CDR3 runs to 17 residues. After removal of 3 bases from V and 2 bases from J, the junction contained 10 bases not matched to a gene. CDR3 sequence (DNA): TGTGCCAGCAGCTTCTCCGGGACAGGGTTGGGACAAGAGACCCAGTACTTC. Amino acids: CASSFSGTGLGQETQYF.

In this sample, this clone turned up once. The chain recombines TRBV30 with TRBJ2-2, with 9 positions matching TRBD1. The junction had 8 bases not matched to a gene; V was cut back by 1 base and J by 5 bases. This CDR3 has 16 residues. Germline CDR1 GTSNPN, CDR2 SVGIG (reference sequence). The CDR3 reads CAWSGRTGEWTGELFF. The CDR3 nucleotides are TGTGCCTGGAGTGGGAGGACAGGGGAATGGACCGGGGAGCTGTTTTTT.

The V gene is TRBV7-2, the J gene TRBJ1-2, with D uncertain. Germline V lookup: CDR1 SGHTA, CDR2 FQGNSA. The CDR3 has 11 residues. V lost 1 base and J lost 7, with 4 bases in between. This CDR3 is CASSLVSGYTF. Here the CDR3 DNA reads TGTGCCAGCAGCTTAGTCTCTGGCTACACCTTC.

The chain carries TRBV6-5 and TRBJ2-7; the match to TRBD1 covers 9 bases. This CDR3 is built from 16 residues. Germline-derived CDR1 and CDR2 are MNHEY and SVGAGI. V shed 2 bases and J 2 bases; nucleotides not matched to a gene: 7. The chain's CDR3 is CASSYGGTGKAYEQYF. CDR3 nucleotide sequence: TGTGCCAGCAGTTACGGCGGGACAGGGAAAGCCTACGAGCAGTACTTC.

CDR3 residues: CATSLTGASNIQYF. DNA for the CDR3: TGTGCCACCAGTCTGACAGGTGCTTCAAACATTCAGTACTTC. The V call is TRBV24-1, the J call TRBJ2-4; D might be TRBD1 (6 bases). The germline V gene encodes CDR1 KGHDR and CDR2 SFDVKD. The CDR3 sequence is 14 residues long. V was clipped by 6 bases and J by 6 bases, with 14 bases between them.

The chain carries TRBV29-1 and TRBJ2-1, with D hard to call. The V end was cut by 4 bases, the J end by 4 bases, with 14 bases between. Per the germline V gene, CDR1 is SQVTM and CDR2 is ANQGSEA. The length of the CDR3 is 14 residues. In nucleotides, the CDR3 is TGCAGCGTTGCGGCGATGGATTTATACAATGAGCAGTTCTTC. Translating gives CSVAAMDLYNEQFF.

The V gene is TRBV27, the J gene TRBJ1-6; TRBD1 might be the D (6 bases). This CDR3 spans 15 amino acids. Germline V gives CDR1 MNHEY, CDR2 SMNVEV (reference sequence). V was trimmed by 3 bases and J by 9 bases, leaving 15 bases between them. This CDR3 is CASSLSTGSGSPLHF. CDR3 coding DNA: TGTGCCAGCAGTTTGTCTACAGGGTCGGGTTCACCCCTCCACTTT.

The CDR3 loop is CASSLGSVYNEQFF. In DNA form, the CDR3 reads TGTGCCAGCAGTTTGGGCAGCGTCTACAATGAGCAGTTCTTC. This chain uses TRBV6-2 or TRBV6-3 with TRBJ2-1; D remains ambiguous. Germline CDR1 is MNHEY and CDR2 is SVGEGT. The V end was cut by 4 bases, the J end by 3 bases, with 10 bases between. The CDR3 extends over 14 amino acids.